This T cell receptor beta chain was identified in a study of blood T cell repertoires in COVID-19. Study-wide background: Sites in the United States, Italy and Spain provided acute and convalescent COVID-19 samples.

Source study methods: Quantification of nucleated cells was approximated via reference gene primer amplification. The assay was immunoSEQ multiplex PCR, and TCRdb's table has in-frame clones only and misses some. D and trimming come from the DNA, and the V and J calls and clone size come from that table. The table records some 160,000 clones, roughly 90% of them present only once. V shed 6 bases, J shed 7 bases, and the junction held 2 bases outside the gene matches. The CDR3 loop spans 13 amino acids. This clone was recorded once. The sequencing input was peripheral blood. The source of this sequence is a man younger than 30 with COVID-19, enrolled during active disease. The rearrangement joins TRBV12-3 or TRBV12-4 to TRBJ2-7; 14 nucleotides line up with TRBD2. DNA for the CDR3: TGTGCCAGCAGGTGGACTAGCGGGGGGGAGCAGTACTTC. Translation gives CASRWTSGGEQYF.